The T cell receptor (beta chain) under discussion was sequenced for a study of blood T cell repertoires in COVID-19. Study context: Italy, Spain and the United States were the sources of the convalescent and acute COVID-19 samples. From T cells, B-cell-depleted T cells, or PBMCs came the material, which was cDNA or gDNA.

In the source study's methods: Cell counts per sample came from amplifying reference gene primers. This table comes from immunoSEQ multiplex PCR, and its TCRdb copy is limited to in-frame clones, with some not included. Clone size and V and J calls were adopted from that table, with D and trimming inferred from the DNA. The sample lists roughly 100,000 clones; roughly four fifths were seen once. CDR1 and CDR2 from the germline V gene are MNHNY and SVGAGI (reference sequence). V was cut by 8 bases and J by 4 bases, with 12 bases left in between. The CDR3 contains 13 residues. The clonotype originates from a man between 65 and 79 years old with acute or convalescent COVID-19. The chain recombines TRBV6-6 with TRBJ1-3; D is unresolved. The sequencing input was peripheral blood. In DNA form, the CDR3 reads TGTGCCAGCTCCCCCGGCGGCGGAAACACCATATATTTT. It translates to CASSPGGGNTIYF.